The next 9 T cell receptor beta chains were all read from a single sample in a study of T cells in Graves' hyperthyroidism and ophthalmopathy. Using RNA transcripts as the source, TCR beta CDR3 regions were amplified. First-round RT-PCR of the TCR CDR3 relied on the HTBI primer set. Using its own MiXCR run on the multiplex PCR reads, TCRdb lists one record per CDR3 protein. The sample comprises approximately 220,000 distinct CDR3 sequences, around 19% of which are singletons, and over 35% rests with the top ten. Sequencing was performed on blood. Receptors originate from a man aged 35 to 55 with Graves' hyperthyroidism.

In its sample, this clonotype was seen many times. The CDR3 DNA reads TGTGCCAGCAGTTCCATTCGTTGGGACAGGCAGACCTACGAGCAGTACTTC. As protein: CASSSIRWDRQTYEQYF. V and J are TRBV28 and TRBJ2-7; 8 bases match TRBD1. Looked up from germline, CDR1 is MDHEN and CDR2 is SYDVKM. The CDR3 spans 17 residues. V was clipped by 4 bases and J by 2 bases; unmatched bases: 13.

CDR3 amino acids: CASSLETGALKYF. The DNA for the CDR3 is TGTGCCAGCAGTTTAGAGACAGGGGCCCTGAAGTACTTC. This rearrangement joins TRBV12-3 or TRBV12-4 to TRBJ2-4; TRBD1 aligns across 8 bases. The J segment lost 14 bases and the V segment lost 1 base, leaving 7 bases of the junction unmatched. The CDR3 contains 13 residues.

The rearrangement uses TRBV6-1 and TRBJ1-1; the D gene is possibly TRBD1 (5 bases). V was pared by 3 bases and J by 8 bases, with 13 bases between. In germline, CDR1 is MNHNS, CDR2 SASEGT. This CDR3 comprises 13 residues. The CDR3 reads CASSDVETAEAFF. CDR3 nucleotide sequence: TGTGCCAGCAGTGACGTCGAGACAGCCGAAGCTTTCTTT.

The rearrangement links TRBV7-2 to TRBJ2-2; TRBD1 matches 7 bases. V lost 1 base, J lost 7 bases, and 9 bases stayed unmatched. From germline, CDR1 is SGHTA and CDR2 FQGNSA. The CDR3 loop spans 16 amino acids. The CDR3 DNA reads TGTGCCAGCAGCTTAGTCCCAGGGGGTTTGAACGGGGAGCTGTTTTTT. Encoded protein: CASSLVPGGLNGELFF.

This clonotype was found many times. This rearrangement joins TRBV7-8 to TRBJ2-7, with 7 bases matching TRBD1. Germline V gene data show CDR1 as SGHVS and CDR2 as FQNEAQ. V shed 5 bases and J 0 bases; nucleotides not matched to a gene: 4. The CDR3 is 14 residues long. DNA for the CDR3: TGTGCCAGCAGCGTCCGGGACAGCTCCTACGAGCAGTACTTC. Amino acid sequence: CASSVRDSSYEQYF.

This clonotype was counted at least ten times. This chain joins TRBV7-2 and TRBJ1-2; 7 bases match TRBD1. The CDR3 is 17 residues long. V shed 8 bases and J 1 base; nucleotides not matched to a gene: 16. Germline-derived CDR1 and CDR2 are SGHTA and FQGNSA. CDR3 protein: CASSTSGTAPVNYGYTF. CDR3 DNA sequence: TGTGCCAGCTCAACCTCCGGGACAGCGCCCGTTAACTATGGCTACACCTTC.

This clonotype was recorded many times. The V call is TRBV18, the J call TRBJ2-1; tentative D call: TRBD2 (6 bases). The germline V gene has CDR1 KGHSH and CDR2 LQKENI. CDR3 size: 15 residues. V was trimmed by 6 bases and J by 1 base, leaving 13 bases between them. The CDR3 DNA sequence: TGTGCCAGCTCCCTTGTGGAGGGGTCCTACAATGAGCAGTTCTTC. This translates into CASSLVEGSYNEQFF.

The chain combines TRBV9 with TRBJ1-4; D is unclear. This CDR3 comprises 15 residues. V shed 0 bases and J shed 8 bases, with 14 bases lying between them. Germline CDR1 and CDR2: SGDLS and YYNGEE. CDR3 residues: CASSVGALSAEKLFF. For the CDR3, the DNA is TGTGCCAGCAGCGTAGGAGCACTCTCTGCGGAAAAACTGTTTTTT. The full variable domain, rest sourced from reference TRBV9 and TRBJ1-4, is DSGVTQTPKHLITATGQRVTLRCSPRSGDLSVYWYQQSLDQGLQFLIQYYNGEERAKGNILERFSAQQFPDLHSELNLSSLELGDSALYFCASSVGALSAEKLFFGSGTQLSVL.

This clonotype was detected ten times or more. The CDR3 protein is CASSIALSSHEQFF. The DNA for the CDR3 is TGTGCCAGTAGTATAGCTCTGTCGAGTCATGAGCAGTTCTTC. V is TRBV19 and J is TRBJ2-1, with D unclear. CDR1 and CDR2 from the germline V gene are LNHDA and SQIVND (reference sequence). The CDR3 runs 14 residues. Trimming removed 1 base from V and 8 bases from J, with 12 bases in between.